Below are 10 T cell receptor beta chains sequenced from a single sample in a study of human T cells and chemical hapten exposure. Time point indicated: patch test 2, 6 weeks after DPC sensitization. Treatment of the sample: therapeutic diphenylcyclopropenone sensitization with weekly scalp DPC. TCRdb reanalysed the RACE reads using MiXCR and keeps one entry per CDR3 protein. The top ten hold roughly 2.2% of the sample, which has about 89,000 distinct CDR3 sequences, approximately 11% seen once. Specimen: whole blood, collected in connection with sensitization to the hapten diphenylcyclopropenone (DPC). These receptors all come from a man aged 35 to 55 with alopecia areata. Some clones in this sample may be carry-over from other donors' samples.

This clonotype was detected many times. The rearrangement links TRBV7-6 to TRBJ1-1, with 10 nucleotides matching TRBD1. V lost 5 bases and J lost 1; bases outside the gene matches: 4. Germline-derived CDR1 and CDR2 are SGHVS and FNYEAQ. This CDR3 has 15 amino acids. Here the CDR3 DNA reads TGTGCCAGCAGCCCGAGACAGGGGGCGAACACTGAAGCTTTCTTT. It is translated as CASSPRQGANTEAFF.

This clonotype was observed a few times. This chain joins TRBV7-2 and TRBJ1-2, with a possible D match to TRBD1 (5 bases). In germline, CDR1 is SGHTA, CDR2 FQGNSA. The CDR3 runs to 14 residues. Trimming shortened V by 5 bases and J by 6 bases, and 16 bases separated the two germline ends. The DNA of the CDR3 is TGTGCCAGCAGCCCCCCGGGGCGAGAGAATGGCTACACCTTC. As protein: CASSPPGRENGYTF.

V is TRBV5-4 and J is TRBJ2-3; 7 nucleotides line up with TRBD2. Germline V gives CDR1 SGHNT, CDR2 YYREEE (reference sequence). The V segment lost 1 base and the J segment 0 bases; nucleotides outside the gene matches: 8. The CDR3 loop spans 17 amino acids. The CDR3 protein is CASSLPRSSGSTDTQYF. The CDR3 nucleotides read TGTGCCAGCAGCTTGCCCCGGTCTAGCGGAAGCACAGATACGCAGTATTTT. Supplemented by reference TRBV5-4 and TRBJ2-3, the full variable domain reads ETGVTQSPTHLIKTRGQQVTLRCSSQSGHNTVSWYQQALGQGPQFIFQYYREEENGRGNFPPRFSGLQFPNYSSELNVNALELDDSALYLCASSLPRSSGSTDTQYFGPGTRLTVL.

This clonotype was counted a few times. The chain recombines TRBV4-2 with TRBJ2-7; D is unresolved. Germline loops: CDR1 LGHNA, CDR2 YNFKEQ. V gave up 3 bases and J gave up 0 bases, with 18 bases separating them. The CDR3 has 17 amino acids. CDR3: CASSHGTEGGNSYEQYF. Written as DNA, the CDR3 is TGTGCCAGCAGCCATGGTACCGAAGGTGGTAACTCCTACGAGCAGTACTTC.

The CDR3 DNA follows: TGTGCCAGCAGCAAAGAAGGGAAAAAACTCCCCGTTGGGAACTATGGCTACACCTTC. This translates into CASSKEGKKLPVGNYGYTF. The J gene is TRBJ1-2, the V gene TRBV21-1. TRBV21-1 is assigned pseudogene status. The CDR3 is made up of 19 amino acids.

This clonotype was counted between two and nine times. V gene TRBV12-3 or TRBV12-4 combines with J gene TRBJ2-7; TRBD1 aligns across 12 bases. V dropped 6 bases and J dropped 7; count of bases not matched to a gene: 10. This CDR3 contains 15 residues. The CDR3 region is CASSPPGQGAREQYF. In nucleotides, the CDR3 is TGTGCCAGCAGCCCACCGGGACAGGGGGCAAGGGAGCAGTACTTC.

In nucleotides, the CDR3 is TGTGCCAGCAGCCAAGACCCAGGGGAACGAACCATATATTTT. Translated, it gives CASSQDPGERTIYF. This chain joins TRBV3-1 and TRBJ1-3, with a possible D match to TRBD1 (6 bases). The germline V gene encodes CDR1 LGHDT and CDR2 YNNKEL (reference sequence). The germline V and J ends were trimmed by 0 bases and 10 bases, with 13 bases remaining between them. The CDR3 is 14 amino acids.

The rearrangement uses TRBV6-5 and TRBJ1-5; possible D gene TRBD1, 5 bases. The CDR3 has 15 amino acids. CDR1 is MNHEY, CDR2 SVGAGI, per germline. V was cut by 2 bases and J by 1 base, with 9 bases left in between. The CDR3 is CASSYGQGSNQPQHF. CDR3 coding DNA: TGTGCCAGCAGTTACGGGCAGGGAAGCAATCAGCCCCAGCATTTT.

The chain uses TRBV29-1 and TRBJ1-2; 10 nucleotides align to TRBD1. The CDR3 covers 12 residues. Unmatched junction bases numbered 4, after V lost 5 bases and J lost 7 bases. The V gene's germline CDR1 is SQVTM and CDR2 ANQGSEA. CDR3 DNA: TGCAGCGTTAGGACAGGGGGTCGTGGCTACACCTTC. As protein: CSVRTGGRGYTF. Variable domain in full (rest from reference TRBV29-1 and TRBJ1-2): SAVISQKPSRDICQRGTSLTIQCQVDSQVTMMFWYRQQPGQSLTLIATANQGSEATYESGFVIDKFPISRPNLTFSTLTVSNMSPEDSSIYLCSVRTGGRGYTFGSGTRLTVV.

The chain carries TRBV11-1 and TRBJ2-6; 8 bases are shared with TRBD1. The CDR3 runs to 16 residues. The V and J ends lost 6 bases and 1 base, in that order; junction bases with no gene match: 5. Germline-derived CDR1 and CDR2 are SGHAT and FQDESV (reference sequence). Written as DNA, the CDR3 is TGTGCCAGCAGTCGAAGACAGGGGTCTGGGGCCAACGTCCTGACTTTC. Translating gives CASSRRQGSGANVLTF.